This T cell receptor beta chain was sequenced during a study of Graves' ophthalmopathy and Graves' hyperthyroidism. Trimming stripped 2 bases from V and 3 bases from J, with 14 bases between. CDR1 and CDR2 (germline): SGHRS, YFSETQ. There are 15 residues in the CDR3. This clonotype showed up many times. The antigen is not known. CDR3 regions of TCR beta were amplified from RNA transcripts. A first-round RT-PCR used HTBI primers, followed by a second-round multiplex PCR. MiXCR, applied by TCRdb to the multiplex PCR reads, yields one record per CDR3 protein. The sample lists more than 300,000 distinct CDR3 sequences, about a sixth seen once, with 2% to 3% in the top ten. General study findings and limits: Detected in blood as well were most expanded thyroid clonotypes with frequency above 0.001. With about 88% sensitivity and over 65% specificity, a 13-signature model separated ophthalmopathy from stable hyperthyroidism.

Among the hyperthyroidism patients, all were newly diagnosed, aged 18 to 65, with under 2 months' duration. The J gene is TRBJ2-5, the V gene TRBV5-1; possibly TRBD1 for D (6 bases). Sequenced material: peripheral blood. This clonotype was obtained from an adult woman with stable Graves' hyperthyroidism. The CDR3 sequence is CASSFFGRGEETQYF. The CDR3 DNA sequence: TGCGCCAGCAGCTTTTTCGGCAGGGGAGAAGAGACCCAGTACTTC.